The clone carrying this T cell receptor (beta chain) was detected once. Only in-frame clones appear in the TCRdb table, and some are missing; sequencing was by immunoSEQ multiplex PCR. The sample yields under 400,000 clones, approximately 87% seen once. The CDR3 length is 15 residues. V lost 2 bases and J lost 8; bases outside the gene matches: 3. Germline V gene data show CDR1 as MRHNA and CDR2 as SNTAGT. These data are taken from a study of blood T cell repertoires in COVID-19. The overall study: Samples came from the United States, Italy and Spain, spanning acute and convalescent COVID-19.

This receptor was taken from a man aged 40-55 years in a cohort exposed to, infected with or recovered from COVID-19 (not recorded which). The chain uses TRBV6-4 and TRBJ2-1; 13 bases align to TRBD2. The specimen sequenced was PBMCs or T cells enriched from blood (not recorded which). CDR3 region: CASSDRTSGSYEQFF. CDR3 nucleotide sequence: TGTGCCAGCAGTGACCGGACTAGCGGGAGCTATGAGCAGTTCTTC.